This T cell receptor (beta chain) was sequenced in a study of control samples from healthy donors and cancer patients (dated by TCRdb to the early 2020s). As concerns this clone: Its antigen is still unknown. Base qualities are not recorded, but no much larger clone differs from it by a single base.

Including the terminal cysteine and phenylalanine, the CDR3 comprises 14 residues. The only DNA kept is the CDR3, 42 bases in frame from the first base. The germline V gene provides CDR1 KGHSH and CDR2 LQKENI. Trimming takes 0 bases from V and 0 bases from J, and the germline ends sit 5 bases apart. The method behind the library was the immunoSEQ multiplex PCR assay. In its TCRdb copy, this immuneACCESS table keeps in-frame sequences only and misses some clones. Where compared with another copy, unresolved V genes explain less than half of these, and the others have no known cause. The sample profile shows 350,000 to 450,000 clones; 75% to 95% of them were found once. Jointly, the top ten make up around 6.8% of the sample.

This receptor was taken from a man between 40 and 49 years old with head and neck cancer. The chain was built from TRBV18 and TRBJ1-2, and the D gene may be TRBD1, 5 bases matching. Source material: PBMCs. CDR3 protein: CASSPPGPNYGYTF. The DNA sequence follows: TGTGCCAGCTCACCACCGGGACCTAACTATGGCTACACCTTC. The reference TRBV18 and TRBJ1-2 proteins fill in what lies around the CDR3, so the full variable domain reads NAGVMQNPRHLVRRRGQEARLRCSPMKGHSHVYWYRQLPEEGLKFMVYLQKENIIDESGMPKERFSAEFPKEGPSILRIQQVVRGDSAAYFCASSPPGPNYGYTFGSGTRLTVV.